What follows describes a single TCR beta chain. Its antigen remains unidentified. V lost 8 bases, J lost 4 bases, and 16 bases lay in between. Germline-derived CDR1 and CDR2 are SEHNR and FQNEAQ (reference sequence). The CDR3 is 14 amino acids. The data stem from a study of CD8+ T cells in alopecia areata. Treatment described: oral pan-JAK inhibitor, 5-10 mg twice daily. The sorting of PBMCs gave CD4+ and CD8+ T cells. cDNA reverse transcribed from extracted RNA served as the sequencing template. This table comes from immunoSEQ multiplex PCR, and its TCRdb copy is limited to in-frame clones, with some not included. The data hold 200,000 to 250,000 clones, with over 60% observed a single time. Study outcomes and limitations: Persistence during tofacitinib was seen for many expanded lesional clones in scalp and blood.

The chain links TRBV7-9 to TRBJ2-3, with a weak D call TRBD2 (7 bases). Sequencing used CD4+ T cells sorted from blood, obtained at approximately week 44, from a patient treated with tofacitinib. This TCR derives from a human donor with alopecia areata. The CDR3 loop reads CASHLGGRADTQYF. The CDR3 coding sequence is TGTGCCAGCCATTTGGGGGGGCGCGCAGATACGCAGTATTTT. The whole variable domain, filled in from reference TRBV7-9 and TRBJ2-3, reads DTGVSQNPRHKITKRGQNVTFRCDPISEHNRLYWYRQTLGQGPEFLTYFQNEAQLEKSRLLSDRFSAERPKGSFSTLEIQRTEQGDSAMYLCASHLGGRADTQYFGPGTRLTVL.